A selection of T cell receptor beta chains follows, all from one sample in a study of blood T cell repertoires in COVID-19. Using immunoSEQ multiplex PCR, the repertoire was profiled, and TCRdb retains in-frame clones only, with some absent. This table holds around 300,000 clones, about 85% found once. The sample comprised peripheral blood. The source of these receptors is a woman between 50 and 59 years old with active or convalescent COVID-19. CDR3s include the opening cysteine and the closing phenylalanine or tryptophan. Each record gives: CDR3 protein, CDR3 DNA, J gene, D gene, V gene, clone size. D genes are given only for firm matches. For some rows the clone size is stated as once, few or many, or as a class when expanded; others skip it.

CDR3: CASSEQGQSYEQYF
DNA: TGTGCCAGCAGTGAACAGGGCCAATCCTACGAGCAGTACTTC
J: TRBJ2-7
D: -
V: TRBV2
size: -

CDR3: CATSRDARGPDGTEAFF
DNA: TGTGCCACCAGCAGAGATGCGAGGGGGCCCGATGGGACTGAAGCTTTCTTT
J: TRBJ1-1
D: TRBD1
V: TRBV15
size: few

CDR3: CASSMGTGSPYEQYF
DNA: TGTGCCAGTAGTATGGGGACAGGTTCCCCCTACGAGCAGTACTTC
J: TRBJ2-7
D: TRBD1
V: TRBV19
size: -

CDR3: CASRLTVGTGAYGYTF
DNA: TGTGCCAGTAGGCTTACCGTCGGGACAGGGGCCTATGGCTACACCTTC
J: TRBJ1-2
D: TRBD1
V: TRBV19
size: -

CDR3: CASIRVPGEKLFF
DNA: TGTGCCAGCATTCGGGTTCCTGGTGAAAAACTGTTTTTT
J: TRBJ1-4
D: -
V: TRBV2
size: -

CDR3: CASSLVGSGNTEAFF
DNA: TGTGCCAGCAGCTTAGTTGGCAGCGGGAACACTGAAGCTTTCTTT
J: TRBJ1-1
D: -
V: TRBV7-9
size: once

CDR3: CASSSRDSANNEQFF
DNA: TGTGCCAGCAGTTCCCGGGATTCGGCGAACAATGAGCAGTTCTTC
J: TRBJ2-1
D: -
V: TRBV28
size: -

CDR3: CASSNGDYNAERSGNTIYF
DNA: TGTGCCAGCAGCAACGGGGATTACAACGCCGAACGCTCTGGAAACACCATATATTTT
J: TRBJ1-3
D: -
V: TRBV21-1
size: -

CDR3: CASSPSGFEPYEQYF
DNA: TGTGCCAGTAGCCCGTCGGGTTTCGAGCCCTACGAGCAGTACTTC
J: TRBJ2-7
D: -
V: TRBV19
size: -

CDR3: CARSFAPATRFGVYEQYF
DNA: TGTGCCAGAAGCTTCGCGCCAGCGACCCGTTTTGGTGTCTACGAGCAGTACTTC
J: TRBJ2-7
D: -
V: TRBV5-3
size: -

CDR3: CASSERGWRESTDTQYF
DNA: TGTGCCAGCAGCGAGAGGGGATGGCGGGAGTCCACAGATACGCAGTATTTT
J: TRBJ2-3
D: TRBD2
V: TRBV9
size: -

CDR3: CSSRTDTYEQYF
DNA: TGTTCCTCCCGGACAGATACCTACGAGCAGTACTTC
J: TRBJ2-7
D: -
V: TRBV6-5
size: -

CDR3: CAWSRRSNYGYTF
DNA: TGTGCCTGGAGTCGCAGGTCCAACTATGGCTACACCTTC
J: TRBJ1-2
D: -
V: TRBV30
size: few

CDR3: CASSSTGGRPGVKNIQYF
DNA: TGTGCCAGCAGCTCCACAGGCGGGAGGCCAGGTGTCAAAAACATTCAGTACTTC
J: TRBJ2-4
D: TRBD2
V: TRBV25-1
size: -

CDR3: CASSLAPGLQTYNEQFF
DNA: TGTGCCAGCAGCTTAGCACCGGGACTACAGACCTACAATGAGCAGTTCTTC
J: TRBJ2-1
D: TRBD2
V: TRBV11-2
size: -

CDR3: CASSQGAAYYGYTF
DNA: TGCGCCAGCAGCCAAGGTGCGGCCTACTATGGCTACACCTTC
J: TRBJ1-2
D: -
V: TRBV4-1
size: -

CDR3: CASSPDMSYEQYF
DNA: TGTGCCAGCAGCCCCGACATGTCCTACGAGCAGTACTTC
J: TRBJ2-7
D: -
V: TRBV12-3/TRBV12-4
size: -

CDR3: CASSVSGSDTDTQYF
DNA: TGTGCCAGCAGCGTAAGCGGTTCCGACACAGATACGCAGTATTTT
J: TRBJ2-3
D: -
V: TRBV9
size: once

CDR3: CASSLTGVGSPLHF
DNA: TGTGCCAGCAGCTTAACCGGGGTTGGGTCACCCCTCCACTTT
J: TRBJ1-6
D: -
V: TRBV7-3
size: -

CDR3: CASSDSGTGNQPQHF
DNA: TGTGCCAGCAGTGATTCCGGGACAGGGAATCAGCCCCAGCATTTT
J: TRBJ1-5
D: TRBD1
V: TRBV25-1
size: -

CDR3: CASRPQGPGSAEQYF
DNA: TGTGCCAGTAGGCCACAGGGGCCCGGATCCGCCGAGCAGTACTTC
J: TRBJ2-7
D: TRBD1
V: TRBV19
size: -

CDR3: CASSFGASRVNEQFF
DNA: TGCGCCAGCAGCTTCGGAGCCTCCAGGGTGAATGAGCAGTTCTTC
J: TRBJ2-1
D: -
V: TRBV5-1
size: -

CDR3: CASSTLGADQETQYF
DNA: TGTGCCAGTAGTACCCTCGGAGCGGACCAAGAGACCCAGTACTTC
J: TRBJ2-5
D: -
V: TRBV19
size: once

CDR3: CASSKGGAYEQYF
DNA: TGCGCCAGCAGCAAGGGAGGCGCCTACGAGCAGTACTTC
J: TRBJ2-7
D: -
V: TRBV5-1
size: -

CDR3: CASSYSGGGQYTF
DNA: TGTGCCAGCAGTTACTCGGGAGGGGGACAATACACCTTC
J: TRBJ1-2
D: -
V: TRBV6-2/TRBV6-3
size: -

CDR3: CASRTGVAGYTF
DNA: TGTGCCAGCAGGACAGGGGTTGCTGGCTACACCTTC
J: TRBJ1-2
D: TRBD1
V: TRBV28
size: many

CDR3: CASRARLAGDLLPGTGELFF
DNA: TGTGCCAGCAGGGCTCGGCTAGCGGGAGACCTTCTTCCGGGCACCGGGGAGCTGTTTTTT
J: TRBJ2-2
D: TRBD2
V: TRBV2
size: -

CDR3: CASSPSAGNYGYTF
DNA: TGCGCCAGCAGCCCGTCGGCAGGGAACTATGGCTACACCTTC
J: TRBJ1-2
D: -
V: TRBV5-1
size: -

CDR3: CASSLTGRTEAFF
DNA: TGTGCCAGCAGCTTGACAGGGCGAACTGAAGCTTTCTTT
J: TRBJ1-1
D: TRBD1
V: TRBV7-3
size: -

CDR3: CASSWTGEDGNTIYF
DNA: TGTGCCAGCAGCTGGACAGGGGAGGATGGAAACACCATATATTTT
J: TRBJ1-3
D: TRBD1
V: TRBV5-6
size: -

CDR3: CASSQAGDRSSPLHF
DNA: TGTGCCAGCAGCCAAGCTGGGGACAGATCATCACCCCTCCACTTT
J: TRBJ1-6
D: TRBD1
V: TRBV3-1/TRBV3-2
size: -

CDR3: CASSPGTSGRVETQYF
DNA: TGTGCCAGCAGCCCTGGGACTAGCGGGAGAGTAGAGACCCAGTACTTC
J: TRBJ2-5
D: TRBD2
V: TRBV14
size: -

CDR3: CASSLGTGGSRVTDTQYF
DNA: TGCGCCAGCAGCTTGGGGACAGGGGGCTCCAGAGTCACAGATACGCAGTATTTT
J: TRBJ2-3
D: TRBD1
V: TRBV5-1
size: -

CDR3: CASKQEGQVRSYEQYF
DNA: TGTGCCAGCAAACAAGAAGGACAGGTTCGCTCCTACGAGCAGTACTTC
J: TRBJ2-7
D: TRBD1
V: TRBV27
size: -

CDR3: CANSFTKFRGGYTF
DNA: TGTGCCAACAGCTTCACCAAATTCAGGGGCGGCTACACCTTC
J: TRBJ1-2
D: -
V: TRBV7-2
size: once

CDR3: CASSRGGPYEQYF
DNA: TGTGCCAGCAGCCGCGGGGGCCCCTACGAGCAGTACTTC
J: TRBJ2-7
D: -
V: TRBV6-5
size: -

CDR3: CASSLGKLLQTDTQYF
DNA: TGCGCCAGCAGCTTGGGAAAGCTGTTACAGACAGATACGCAGTATTTT
J: TRBJ2-3
D: -
V: TRBV5-1
size: few

CDR3: CASSLPGLAGSSYNEQFF
DNA: TGTGCCAGCAGCTTACCTGGACTAGCGGGAAGCTCCTACAATGAGCAGTTCTTC
J: TRBJ2-1
D: TRBD2
V: TRBV7-9
size: -

CDR3: CASSSPGQGHYGYTF
DNA: TGTGCCAGCAGTTCCCCGGGACAGGGGCACTATGGCTACACCTTC
J: TRBJ1-2
D: TRBD1
V: TRBV6-5
size: -

CDR3: CASSPPGRGFYYGYTF
DNA: TGTGCCAGCAGCCCCCCCGGCCGGGGATTCTACTATGGCTACACCTTC
J: TRBJ1-2
D: -
V: TRBV28
size: -

CDR3: CASSTGTGLLGQYF
DNA: TGTGCCAGTAGTACCGGGACAGGGCTCTTGGGGCAGTACTTC
J: TRBJ2-7
D: TRBD1
V: TRBV19
size: -

CDR3: CASKGQGAVGYTF
DNA: TGTGCCAGTAAGGGACAGGGGGCAGTTGGCTACACCTTC
J: TRBJ1-2
D: TRBD1
V: TRBV19
size: many

CDR3: CASSVAVNTEAFF
DNA: TGCGCCAGCAGCGTGGCCGTGAACACTGAAGCTTTCTTT
J: TRBJ1-1
D: -
V: TRBV10-2
size: once

CDR3: CASSLTPTSGHTGELFF
DNA: TGTGCCAGCAGCTTGACCCCGACTAGCGGGCACACCGGGGAGCTGTTTTTT
J: TRBJ2-2
D: TRBD2
V: TRBV5-8
size: -

CDR3: CASSRGGTDYGYTF
DNA: TGTGCCAGCAGCAGGGGTGGGACAGACTATGGCTACACCTTC
J: TRBJ1-2
D: -
V: TRBV21-1
size: -

CDR3: CASSPAGHQETQYF
DNA: TGTGCCAGCTCACCAGCAGGTCACCAAGAGACCCAGTACTTC
J: TRBJ2-5
D: -
V: TRBV18
size: -

CDR3: CASSISSSGNTIYF
DNA: TGTGCCAGTAGTATTTCCAGCTCTGGAAACACCATATATTTT
J: TRBJ1-3
D: -
V: TRBV19
size: few

CDR3: CASSFSGSRSDTQYF
DNA: TGCGCCAGCAGCTTTAGCGGGAGTCGGTCAGATACGCAGTATTTT
J: TRBJ2-3
D: TRBD2
V: TRBV5-1
size: -

CDR3: CASSSASGSAGNTIYF
DNA: TGCGCCAGCAGCTCGGCCTCAGGTTCCGCTGGAAACACCATATATTTT
J: TRBJ1-3
D: -
V: TRBV5-1
size: once